What follows is one T cell receptor beta chain and its context. Its antigen is unknown. The assay was immunoSEQ multiplex PCR, and TCRdb's table has in-frame clones only and misses some. The repertoire holds approximately 350,000 clones, with over 75% as singletons. The data are from a study of Ad26.COV2.S vaccination and SARS-CoV-2 variants. Study-wide results and limits: Using TCR breadth and depth analyses may have led to underestimated total T cell responses.

CDR3 size: 15 residues. The germline CDR1 and CDR2 sequences are SGHTA and FQGNSA. Trimming took 2 bases from V and 1 from J, leaving 10 bases between them. Treatment: roughly 19 received Ad26.COV2.S at low or high dose, single or two shots; about 5 received placebo; per-sample allocation not given. At day 63 after the first vaccine or placebo injection, samples were drawn. This TCR derives from a person between 18 and 60 years old who received the Ad26.COV2.S COVID-19 vaccine or a placebo. V usage is TRBV7-2 and J usage is TRBJ2-3; D is ambiguous. Here the sequenced sample was peripheral blood, taken in a trial of Ad26.COV2.S vaccine versus placebo. The CDR3 loop is CASSLRADRTDTQYF. The CDR3 region has the DNA TGTGCCAGCAGCTTACGAGCCGATCGCACAGATACGCAGTATTTT. Using reference TRBV7-2 and TRBJ2-3 for the parts outside the CDR3, the full variable domain is GAGVSQSPSNKVTEKGKDVELRCDPISGHTALYWYRQSLGQGLEFLIYFQGNSAPDKSGLPSDRFSAERTGGSVSTLTIQRTQQEDSAVYLCASSLRADRTDTQYFGPGTRLTVL.